The rows below give T cell receptor beta chains drawn from one sample of a study of blood T cell repertoires in COVID-19. The assay was immunoSEQ multiplex PCR, and TCRdb's table has in-frame clones only and misses some. Altogether about 150,000 clones are present, around 87% being singletons, with the ten largest covering more than 6.5%. The source material was PBMCs or T cells enriched from blood (not recorded which). The receptors originated from a woman in her forties or fifties who had recovered from COVID-19. CDR3s include the opening cysteine and the closing phenylalanine or tryptophan. Fields, in order: D gene, J gene, clone size, V gene, CDR3 protein, CDR3 DNA. D genes are given only for firm matches. Expanded clones get a size class; other rows say once, few or many, or leave the size out.

d_gene: TRBD1
j_gene: TRBJ1-6
abundance: .
v_gene: TRBV19
CDR3aa: CASSPRDTGGRDSPLHF
CDR3nt: TGTGCCAGTAGCCCAAGGGATACAGGGGGACGGGATTCACCCCTCCACTTT

d_gene: TRBD2
j_gene: TRBJ2-5
abundance: .
v_gene: TRBV5-1
CDR3aa: CASSSAGEETQYF
CDR3nt: TGCGCCAGCAGCTCGGCGGGGGAAGAGACCCAGTACTTC

d_gene: .
j_gene: TRBJ2-7
abundance: .
v_gene: TRBV4-2
CDR3aa: CASSEGTPSFYEQYF
CDR3nt: TGTGCCAGCAGTGAAGGGACACCGAGTTTCTACGAGCAGTACTTC

d_gene: .
j_gene: TRBJ1-2
abundance: .
v_gene: TRBV7-2
CDR3aa: CASSLRVNYGYTF
CDR3nt: TGTGCCAGCAGCTTACGGGTCAACTATGGCTACACCTTC

d_gene: .
j_gene: TRBJ1-1
abundance: .
v_gene: TRBV9
CDR3aa: CASSVGVAGVGTEAFF
CDR3nt: TGTGCCAGCAGCGTAGGCGTAGCGGGGGTTGGGACTGAAGCTTTCTTT

d_gene: .
j_gene: TRBJ2-2
abundance: .
v_gene: TRBV5-6
CDR3aa: CASSLFRGAYTGELFF
CDR3nt: TGTGCCAGCAGCTTGTTCAGGGGCGCGTACACCGGGGAGCTGTTTTTT

d_gene: .
j_gene: TRBJ1-3
abundance: .
v_gene: TRBV7-6
CDR3aa: CASSLTRGSGNTIYF
CDR3nt: TGTGCCAGCAGCTTAACGCGGGGCTCTGGAAACACCATATATTTT

d_gene: .
j_gene: TRBJ1-1
abundance: .
v_gene: TRBV11-1
CDR3aa: CASTLGQMNTEAFF
CDR3nt: TGTGCCAGCACTTTGGGGCAGATGAACACTGAAGCTTTCTTT

d_gene: .
j_gene: TRBJ2-5
abundance: .
v_gene: TRBV27
CDR3aa: CASSLRGGTQYF
CDR3nt: TGTGCCAGCAGTTTAAGGGGCGGGACCCAGTACTTC

d_gene: .
j_gene: TRBJ2-5
abundance: .
v_gene: TRBV3-1/TRBV3-2
CDR3aa: CASSHRVEGETQYF
CDR3nt: TGTGCCAGCAGCCATCGGGTGGAGGGGGAGACCCAGTACTTC

d_gene: TRBD1
j_gene: TRBJ1-1
abundance: .
v_gene: TRBV4-3
CDR3aa: CASSSSAGGTEAFF
CDR3nt: TGCGCCAGCAGCTCATCCGCAGGGGGGACTGAAGCTTTCTTT

d_gene: .
j_gene: TRBJ1-5
abundance: few
v_gene: TRBV5-6
CDR3aa: CASSLEGVSNQPQHF
CDR3nt: TGTGCCAGCAGCTTGGAAGGGGTGAGCAATCAGCCCCAGCATTTT

d_gene: .
j_gene: TRBJ1-5
abundance: .
v_gene: TRBV6-5
CDR3aa: CASSLSGVAQPQHF
CDR3nt: TGTGCCAGCAGTCTATCGGGGGTGGCGCAGCCCCAGCATTTT

d_gene: .
j_gene: TRBJ1-5
abundance: .
v_gene: TRBV19
CDR3aa: CASSIAARSNQPQHF
CDR3nt: TGTGCCAGTAGTATAGCCGCCAGAAGCAATCAGCCCCAGCATTTT

d_gene: .
j_gene: TRBJ2-3
abundance: .
v_gene: TRBV5-5
CDR3aa: CASSVWGADTQYF
CDR3nt: TGTGCCAGCAGCGTCTGGGGGGCAGATACGCAGTATTTT

d_gene: TRBD1
j_gene: TRBJ1-2
abundance: .
v_gene: TRBV7-2
CDR3aa: CASSPRVGQRGGYTF
CDR3nt: TGTGCCAGCAGCCCCCGAGTGGGACAGAGAGGGGGCTACACCTTC

d_gene: .
j_gene: TRBJ2-3
abundance: .
v_gene: TRBV24-1
CDR3aa: CATSDLLADTQYF
CDR3nt: TGTGCCACCAGTGATTTGCTAGCAGATACGCAGTATTTT

d_gene: .
j_gene: TRBJ1-1
abundance: .
v_gene: TRBV19
CDR3aa: CASSVATGVDTEAFF
CDR3nt: TGTGCCAGTAGTGTAGCGACAGGCGTGGACACTGAAGCTTTCTTT

d_gene: .
j_gene: TRBJ2-1
abundance: .
v_gene: TRBV7-2
CDR3aa: CASSSTSYNEQFF
CDR3nt: TGTGCCAGCAGCTCAACTAGTTACAATGAGCAGTTCTTC

d_gene: TRBD1
j_gene: TRBJ1-3
abundance: .
v_gene: TRBV10-3
CDR3aa: CAISVGQGGRNTIYF
CDR3nt: TGTGCCATCAGTGTGGGACAGGGAGGAAGAAACACCATATATTTT

d_gene: .
j_gene: TRBJ1-2
abundance: .
v_gene: TRBV7-2
CDR3aa: CASSRRPQGYGYTF
CDR3nt: TGTGCCAGCAGCCGGCGCCCTCAGGGGTACGGCTACACCTTC

d_gene: TRBD1
j_gene: TRBJ2-2
abundance: .
v_gene: TRBV7-2
CDR3aa: CASSRTGANTGELFF
CDR3nt: TGTGCCAGCAGCCGGACAGGGGCGAACACCGGGGAGCTGTTTTTT

d_gene: .
j_gene: TRBJ2-2
abundance: .
v_gene: TRBV9
CDR3aa: CASSVVGRGGGELFF
CDR3nt: TGTGCCAGCAGCGTAGTGGGCCGAGGGGGCGGGGAGCTGTTTTTT

d_gene: .
j_gene: TRBJ2-1
abundance: .
v_gene: TRBV11-2
CDR3aa: CASRLTRSTPEQFF
CDR3nt: TGTGCCAGCAGACTAACGCGGTCTACACCTGAGCAGTTCTTC

d_gene: .
j_gene: TRBJ2-7
abundance: .
v_gene: TRBV7-2
CDR3aa: CASSLDGAGISYEQYF
CDR3nt: TGTGCCAGCAGCTTAGATGGGGCGGGGATCTCCTACGAGCAGTACTTC

d_gene: .
j_gene: TRBJ1-1
abundance: .
v_gene: TRBV27
CDR3aa: CASSLQGMPEAFF
CDR3nt: TGTGCCAGCAGTTTACAGGGGATGCCTGAAGCTTTCTTT

d_gene: .
j_gene: TRBJ1-1
abundance: .
v_gene: TRBV29-1
CDR3aa: CSVQLGRVWSEAFF
CDR3nt: TGCAGCGTCCAACTAGGGAGGGTTTGGTCTGAAGCTTTCTTT

d_gene: TRBD1
j_gene: TRBJ2-7
abundance: .
v_gene: TRBV5-1
CDR3aa: CASSLGTGSAHEQYF
CDR3nt: TGCGCCAGCAGCTTGGGGACAGGGAGCGCCCACGAGCAGTACTTC

d_gene: TRBD1
j_gene: TRBJ2-6
abundance: .
v_gene: TRBV7-3
CDR3aa: CASSYTVDRAGANVLTF
CDR3nt: TGTGCCAGCAGCTACACCGTTGACAGGGCTGGGGCCAACGTCCTGACTTTC

d_gene: .
j_gene: TRBJ2-5
abundance: .
v_gene: TRBV20-1
CDR3aa: CSAKTPETQYF
CDR3nt: TGCAGTGCCAAAACACCAGAGACCCAGTACTTC

d_gene: .
j_gene: TRBJ2-7
abundance: .
v_gene: TRBV19
CDR3aa: CASSISQRLHYEQYF
CDR3nt: TGTGCCAGTAGTATAAGCCAGCGACTACACTACGAGCAGTACTTC

d_gene: TRBD1
j_gene: TRBJ1-2
abundance: few
v_gene: TRBV3-1/TRBV3-2
CDR3aa: CASSQGGQTSSNYGYTF
CDR3nt: TGTGCCAGCAGCCAAGGGGGACAGACGTCTTCTAACTATGGCTACACCTTC

d_gene: .
j_gene: TRBJ1-3
abundance: .
v_gene: TRBV19
CDR3aa: CASSSTGGAGNTIYF
CDR3nt: TGTGCCAGTAGTTCGACGGGAGGGGCTGGAAACACCATATATTTT

d_gene: TRBD1
j_gene: TRBJ1-1
abundance: .
v_gene: TRBV18
CDR3aa: CASSPERGRMNTEAFF
CDR3nt: TGTGCCAGCTCACCTGAAAGGGGGCGGATGAACACTGAAGCTTTCTTT

d_gene: .
j_gene: TRBJ1-4
abundance: few
v_gene: TRBV19
CDR3aa: CASLYGGATNEKLFF
CDR3nt: TGTGCCAGTCTCTATGGCGGTGCAACTAATGAAAAACTGTTTTTT

d_gene: .
j_gene: TRBJ1-4
abundance: .
v_gene: TRBV5-1
CDR3aa: CASSLRGGLTEKLFF
CDR3nt: TGCGCCAGCAGCTTGAGGGGGGGATTAACGGAAAAACTGTTTTTT

d_gene: .
j_gene: TRBJ2-5
abundance: .
v_gene: TRBV5-4
CDR3aa: CASSRRGWETQYF
CDR3nt: TGTGCCAGCAGCCGCAGGGGATGGGAGACCCAGTACTTC

d_gene: .
j_gene: TRBJ1-2
abundance: .
v_gene: TRBV12-3/TRBV12-4
CDR3aa: CASSSDRSYGYTF
CDR3nt: TGTGCCAGCAGTTCAGACAGAAGCTATGGCTACACCTTC

d_gene: .
j_gene: TRBJ1-1
abundance: .
v_gene: TRBV4-3
CDR3aa: CASSQEPTIPTEAFF
CDR3nt: TGCGCCAGCAGCCAGGAGCCTACTATCCCCACTGAAGCTTTCTTT

d_gene: TRBD2
j_gene: TRBJ2-3
abundance: .
v_gene: TRBV6-1
CDR3aa: CASSDGLAGITDTQYF
CDR3nt: TGTGCCAGCAGTGACGGACTAGCGGGGATCACAGATACGCAGTATTTT

d_gene: .
j_gene: TRBJ1-2
abundance: .
v_gene: TRBV5-4
CDR3aa: CASSPTGYGYTF
CDR3nt: TGTGCCAGCAGCCCGACAGGCTATGGCTACACCTTC

d_gene: .
j_gene: TRBJ1-1
abundance: .
v_gene: TRBV6-5
CDR3aa: CASNRGLANTEAFF
CDR3nt: TGTGCCAGCAACCGGGGGTTAGCGAACACTGAAGCTTTCTTT

d_gene: .
j_gene: TRBJ1-5
abundance: .
v_gene: TRBV18
CDR3aa: CASSRYGGSYSNQPQHF
CDR3nt: TGTGCCAGCTCACGATACGGGGGATCTTATAGCAATCAGCCCCAGCATTTT

d_gene: .
j_gene: TRBJ1-1
abundance: .
v_gene: TRBV25-1
CDR3aa: CASSESGGMNTEAFF
CDR3nt: TGTGCCAGCAGTGAATCGGGGGGTATGAACACTGAAGCTTTCTTT

d_gene: TRBD1
j_gene: TRBJ1-1
abundance: once
v_gene: TRBV3-1/TRBV3-2
CDR3aa: CASSKGQGAFGTEAFF
CDR3nt: TGTGCCAGCAGCAAGGGACAGGGGGCTTTTGGCACTGAAGCTTTCTTT

d_gene: .
j_gene: TRBJ2-6
abundance: once
v_gene: TRBV2
CDR3aa: CASSGYSGANVLTF
CDR3nt: TGTGCCAGCAGTGGTTACTCTGGGGCCAACGTCCTGACTTTC

d_gene: TRBD2
j_gene: TRBJ2-1
abundance: .
v_gene: TRBV7-9
CDR3aa: CASSWGLANEQFF
CDR3nt: TGTGCCAGCAGCTGGGGACTAGCCAATGAGCAGTTCTTC